This is a list of T cell receptor beta chains from one sample in a study of beta chain features in type 1 diabetes. Here immunoSEQ multiplex PCR was the method, and the copy in TCRdb shows in-frame clones only, minus some. There are 250,000 to 300,000 clones in the sample; around 24% occur only once, and roughly 0.011% lies in the top ten. The sequenced material came from naive CD4+ T cells from blood. Receptors originate from a woman in her thirties with type 1 diabetes. Each CDR3 is given without its conserved first and last residue. The order of the fields is CDR3 protein, J gene, V gene.

cdr3_aa: AWSVGLEDTQY
j_call: TRBJ2-3
v_call: TRBV30

cdr3_aa: ASSLVSLQETQY
j_call: TRBJ2-5
v_call: TRBV11-2

cdr3_aa: SGVRQKSTEAF
j_call: TRBJ1-1
v_call: TRBV29-1

cdr3_aa: ASSDWTGNQPQH
j_call: TRBJ1-5
v_call: TRBV6-1

cdr3_aa: SVEDGGTGELF
j_call: TRBJ2-2
v_call: TRBV29-1

cdr3_aa: SVERAGAHNEQF
j_call: TRBJ2-1
v_call: TRBV29-1

cdr3_aa: SVLTSVSYEQY
j_call: TRBJ2-7
v_call: TRBV29-1

cdr3_aa: ASSPPSGEQY
j_call: TRBJ2-7
v_call: TRBV18

cdr3_aa: SVGLAGVEAETQY
j_call: TRBJ2-5
v_call: TRBV29-1

cdr3_aa: ASSLTAAGGNEQF
j_call: TRBJ2-1
v_call: TRBV7-3

cdr3_aa: ASSPRGLGQETQY
j_call: TRBJ2-5
v_call: TRBV7-2

cdr3_aa: ASSVAGGPNEQF
j_call: TRBJ2-1
v_call: TRBV6-4

cdr3_aa: ASSFGLAGNNEQF
j_call: TRBJ2-1
v_call: TRBV7-7

cdr3_aa: ASSFQTGVSTGELF
j_call: TRBJ2-2
v_call: TRBV7-2

cdr3_aa: ASSFGGINADTQY
j_call: TRBJ2-3
v_call: TRBV5-1

cdr3_aa: ASSLGSGRGDTEAF
j_call: TRBJ1-1
v_call: TRBV28

cdr3_aa: ASSLASLEYNEQF
j_call: TRBJ2-1
v_call: TRBV11-3

cdr3_aa: ASSQGLANEQF
j_call: TRBJ2-1
v_call: TRBV4-1

cdr3_aa: ASSLPGLDQETQY
j_call: TRBJ2-5
v_call: TRBV5-4

cdr3_aa: ARVPNSGNTIY
j_call: TRBJ1-3
v_call: TRBV30

cdr3_aa: ASSQDRVREQY
j_call: TRBJ2-7
v_call: TRBV27

cdr3_aa: ASGSEFEQF
j_call: TRBJ2-1
v_call: TRBV6-5

cdr3_aa: AWSIDRVFTGELF
j_call: TRBJ2-2
v_call: TRBV30

cdr3_aa: ASSPPSGETQY
j_call: TRBJ2-5
v_call: TRBV18

cdr3_aa: AWTFYNEQF
j_call: TRBJ2-1
v_call: TRBV30

cdr3_aa: ASSPVETGDTEAF
j_call: TRBJ1-1
v_call: TRBV18

cdr3_aa: SVGSRVSETQY
j_call: TRBJ2-5
v_call: TRBV29-1

cdr3_aa: SVTGAYEQY
j_call: TRBJ2-7
v_call: TRBV29-1

cdr3_aa: SVERQGWDTEAF
j_call: TRBJ1-1
v_call: TRBV29-1

cdr3_aa: ASSLRLAGFNEQF
j_call: TRBJ2-1
v_call: TRBV27

cdr3_aa: AWNQGSGANVLT
j_call: TRBJ2-6
v_call: TRBV30

cdr3_aa: SGLAGFEQY
j_call: TRBJ2-7
v_call: TRBV29-1

cdr3_aa: ASNMEGSTDTQY
j_call: TRBJ2-3
v_call: TRBV2

cdr3_aa: AISESTGLAPHLYEQY
j_call: TRBJ2-7
v_call: TRBV10-3

cdr3_aa: ASSQDGGEWSSGNLYEQY
j_call: TRBJ2-7
v_call: TRBV4-1

cdr3_aa: ASSHPAYNEQF
j_call: TRBJ2-1
v_call: TRBV5-1

cdr3_aa: ASSVGGGDTQY
j_call: TRBJ2-3
v_call: TRBV9

cdr3_aa: ASSLQGLTTDTQY
j_call: TRBJ2-3
v_call: TRBV7-9

cdr3_aa: ASSKDSTANQPQH
j_call: TRBJ1-5
v_call: TRBV7-9

cdr3_aa: ASTPGQLHNEQF
j_call: TRBJ2-1
v_call: TRBV7-9

cdr3_aa: ASSLEGLAFSYNEQF
j_call: TRBJ2-1
v_call: TRBV4-2

cdr3_aa: ASSSSGTGELF
j_call: TRBJ2-2
v_call: TRBV7-3

cdr3_aa: ASSPTHLNTGELF
j_call: TRBJ2-2
v_call: TRBV18

cdr3_aa: ASSLMDSNTEAF
j_call: TRBJ1-1
v_call: TRBV7-9

cdr3_aa: ASSLVLTGGNEQF
j_call: TRBJ2-1
v_call: TRBV5-1